One and the same sample provided the 11 T cell receptor beta chains below, sequenced in a study of blood T cell repertoires in COVID-19. Sequencing was performed with immunoSEQ multiplex PCR; in TCRdb, only in-frame clones are kept and a portion is missing. Among about 150,000 clones listed, 78% were seen once. Sequencing input: peripheral blood. The receptors were sampled from a man older than 75 with acute or convalescent COVID-19.

This clone was counted once. J is TRBJ2-5 and V is TRBV5-4; the match to TRBD1 covers 8 bases. The CDR3 is 14 amino acids. With 3 bases clipped from V and 5 bases from J, the junction kept 6 bases outside the gene matches. CDR1 SGHNT and CDR2 YYREEE come from the germline V gene (reference sequence). CDR3 nucleotides: TGTGCCAGCAGCTCCCGACAGGGGTTGGAGACCCAGTACTTC. This translates into CASSSRQGLETQYF. Supplemented by reference TRBV5-4 and TRBJ2-5, the full variable domain reads ETGVTQSPTHLIKTRGQQVTLRCSSQSGHNTVSWYQQALGQGPQFIFQYYREEENGRGNFPPRFSGLQFPNYSSELNVNALELDDSALYLCASSSRQGLETQYFGPGTRLLVL.

V usage is TRBV19 and J usage is TRBJ2-6; 7 bases line up with TRBD1. The germline V gene has CDR1 LNHDA and CDR2 SQIVND (reference sequence). This CDR3 spans 18 amino acids. V lost 5 bases, J lost 0 bases, and 10 bases stayed unmatched. CDR3: CASSRFGTVRSGANVLTF. The CDR3 bases are TGTGCCAGTAGTCGGTTCGGGACAGTACGCTCTGGGGCCAACGTCCTGACTTTC.

V is TRBV7-9 and J is TRBJ2-2; TRBD2 aligns across 12 bases. The CDR3 covers 17 residues. The trim removed 5 bases at V and 4 bases at J, leaving 8 bases unmatched. CDR1 and CDR2 (germline): SEHNR, FQNEAQ (reference sequence). CDR3 loop: CASSPLAGGRITGELFF. The CDR3 DNA sequence: TGTGCCAGCAGCCCTCTAGCGGGGGGGCGTATCACCGGGGAGCTGTTTTTT.

This clone was found many times. The chain joins TRBV5-4 to TRBJ2-7; D may be TRBD1 (7 bases). The CDR3 has 20 residues. The V gene lost 4 bases and the J gene lost 6 bases, with 35 bases spanning the gap. Per germline, CDR1 SGHNT and CDR2 YYREEE (reference sequence). CDR3 region: CASSLVPGTDYFGKEGEQYV. Here the CDR3 DNA reads TGTGCCAGCAGCCTCGTGCCCGGGACAGATTATTTTGGCAAGGAGGGCGAGCAGTACGTC.

The rearrangement joins TRBV2 to TRBJ2-1; 10 bases match TRBD2. The CDR3 extends over 16 amino acids. V lost 6 bases and J lost 1; bases outside the gene matches: 6. CDR1 and CDR2 from the germline V gene are SNHLY and FYNNEI. The DNA of the CDR3 is TGTGCCAGCAGCCGTAGGACTAGCGGTTCCTACAATGAGCAGTTCTTC. It translates to CASSRRTSGSYNEQFF.

The chain links TRBV10-3 to TRBJ1-2, with 10 nucleotides matching TRBD1. This CDR3 has 16 residues. Germline V gene data show CDR1 as ENHRY and CDR2 as SYGVKD. Trimming cost V 3 bases and J 5 bases; bases outside gene matches: 9. The CDR3, as DNA: TGTGCCATCAGTGAACGACAGGGGGCCGCTGGGTATGGCTACACCTTC. Protein product: CAISERQGAAGYGYTF.

This sequence joins TRBV7-8 and TRBJ2-6; weak D call: TRBD2 (6 bases). The V end was cut by 1 base, the J end by 3 bases, with 10 bases between. This CDR3 comprises 16 residues. Germline assignment: CDR1 SGHVS and CDR2 FQNEAQ. The CDR3 region is CASSLVGGFGANVLTF. The CDR3 DNA sequence: TGTGCCAGCAGCTTAGTTGGGGGGTTTGGGGCCAACGTCCTGACTTTC. Full variable domain (remainder filled in from reference TRBV7-8 and TRBJ2-6): GAGVSQSPRYKVAKRGQDVALRCDPISGHVSLFWYQQALGQGPEFLTYFQNEAQLDKSGLPSDRFFAERPEGSVSTLKIQRTQQEDSAVYLCASSLVGGFGANVLTFGAGSRLTVL.

This clone was observed a few times. This rearrangement joins TRBV30 to TRBJ1-2, with 11 bases aligning to TRBD1. Per the germline V gene, CDR1 is GTSNPN and CDR2 is SVGIG (reference sequence). With V trimmed by 4 bases and J by 5 bases, 9 bases remained unmatched. The CDR3 is 15 amino acids. Here the CDR3 reads CAWTTGTGGGYGYTF. Here the CDR3 DNA reads TGTGCCTGGACCACCGGGACAGGGGGGGGGTATGGCTACACCTTC.

The rearrangement joins TRBV7-2 to TRBJ2-2, with 11 nucleotides matching TRBD2. The CDR3 has 17 amino acids. Trimming at V came to 5 bases and at J to 1 base, leaving 6 bases not matched to a gene. The germline V gene encodes CDR1 SGHTA and CDR2 FQGNSA. This CDR3 is CASSPRGLAGNTGELFF. CDR3 in DNA: TGTGCCAGCAGCCCTCGTGGACTAGCGGGGAACACCGGGGAGCTGTTTTTT.

The chain is built from TRBV25-1 and TRBJ2-2, with D perhaps matching TRBD2 (6 bases). CDR3 length: 13 amino acids. V dropped 10 bases and J dropped 1 base, with 10 bases sitting between them. Germline-derived CDR1 and CDR2 are MGHDK and SYGVNS. In DNA form, the CDR3 reads TGTGCCACCGACGGGAGGAACACCGGGGAGCTGTTTTTT. Protein: CATDGRNTGELFF.

The V and J genes are TRBV14 and TRBJ2-5; 7 nucleotides match TRBD1. Germline V lookup: CDR1 SGHDN, CDR2 FVKESK. This CDR3 comprises 16 residues. J was trimmed by 4 bases and V by 2 bases; bases with no gene match: 10. CDR3 DNA: TGTGCCAGCAGCCAACTTTTCCCGGGACAGAGAGAGACCCAGTACTTC. Amino acid sequence: CASSQLFPGQRETQYF. Combining the CDR3 with reference TRBV14 and TRBJ2-5 gives the whole variable domain EAGVTQFPSHSVIEKGQTVTLRCDPISGHDNLYWYRRVMGKEIKFLLHFVKESKQDESGMPNNRFLAERTGGTYSTLKVQPAELEDSGVYFCASSQLFPGQRETQYFGPGTRLLVL.